The rows below give T cell receptor beta chains drawn from one sample of a study of long-term antiretroviral therapy in people with HIV. The method was immunoSEQ multiplex PCR; TCRdb's version includes in-frame clones alone and lacks a portion of them. This table holds 25,000 to 35,000 clones, 93% found once. The sample in question was unsorted PBMCs, obtained almost 6.7 years after starting antiretroviral therapy. The receptors were gathered from a woman in her 40s with HIV. The CDR3 runs from the conserved cysteine through the conserved F or W. Each record gives: V gene, D gene, CDR3 length, J gene, clone size, CDR3 DNA, CDR3 protein. D genes are given only for firm matches. The size field is filled for only some rows; it gives once, few, many or a size class.

V gene: TRBV30; D gene: -; CDR3 length: 13; J gene: TRBJ1-2; clone size: -; CDR3 DNA: TGTGCCTGGAGGCCGCAGGCCGTGGGCGGCTACACCTTC; CDR3 protein: CAWRPQAVGGYTF
V gene: TRBV2; D gene: TRBD2; CDR3 length: 17; J gene: TRBJ2-5; clone size: -; CDR3 DNA: TGTGCCAGCGGGGGGCCCACTAGCGGGGGGCTTCAAGAGACCCAGTACTTC; CDR3 protein: CASGGPTSGGLQETQYF
V gene: TRBV27; D gene: -; CDR3 length: 14; J gene: TRBJ2-7; clone size: -; CDR3 DNA: TGTGCCAGCAGTCCACAAGACAAGACCTACGAGCAGTACTTC; CDR3 protein: CASSPQDKTYEQYF
V gene: TRBV5-1; D gene: TRBD1; CDR3 length: 14; J gene: TRBJ2-3; clone size: -; CDR3 DNA: TGCGCCAGCAGCTCGGGACAGGACGCAGATACGCAGTATTTT; CDR3 protein: CASSSGQDADTQYF
V gene: TRBV7-2; D gene: TRBD1; CDR3 length: 16; J gene: TRBJ1-2; clone size: -; CDR3 DNA: TGTGCCAGCAGCCCGGCGAGAGGACAGGGGTCCTATGGCTACACCTTC; CDR3 protein: CASSPARGQGSYGYTF
V gene: TRBV21-1; D gene: -; CDR3 length: 16; J gene: TRBJ2-7; clone size: once; CDR3 DNA: TGTGCCAGCAGCAATTACCGGGACCCCTTACTTTACGAGCAGTACTTC; CDR3 protein: CASSNYRDPLLYEQYF
V gene: TRBV11-2; D gene: -; CDR3 length: 14; J gene: TRBJ2-5; clone size: -; CDR3 DNA: TGTGCCAGCAGCTTAGGGCAACAGGGCGAGACCCAGTACTTC; CDR3 protein: CASSLGQQGETQYF
V gene: TRBV30; D gene: -; CDR3 length: 13; J gene: TRBJ2-3; clone size: -; CDR3 DNA: TGTGCCTGGAGCGGGAGCAGCACAGATACGCAGTATTTT; CDR3 protein: CAWSGSSTDTQYF
V gene: TRBV7-2; D gene: -; CDR3 length: 15; J gene: TRBJ1-1; clone size: -; CDR3 DNA: TGTGCCAGCAGCCCCAGGTTCGGGTCGAACACTGAAGCTTTCTTT; CDR3 protein: CASSPRFGSNTEAFF
V gene: TRBV30; D gene: -; CDR3 length: 12; J gene: TRBJ2-5; clone size: -; CDR3 DNA: TGTGCCTGGAGATTGGCGGGAGAGACCCAGTACTTC; CDR3 protein: CAWRLAGETQYF
V gene: TRBV4-1; D gene: -; CDR3 length: 20; J gene: TRBJ1-1; clone size: -; CDR3 DNA: TGCGCCAGCAGCCAACAGATGACTCCCCGGGGTGTTTTGATGAACACTGAAGCTTTCTTT; CDR3 protein: CASSQQMTPRGVLMNTEAFF
V gene: TRBV19; D gene: -; CDR3 length: 13; J gene: TRBJ1-5; clone size: -; CDR3 DNA: TGTGCCAGCCAATCCCAGGGCGGTCAGCCCCAGCATTTT; CDR3 protein: CASQSQGGQPQHF
V gene: TRBV6-8; D gene: -; CDR3 length: 18; J gene: TRBJ1-4; clone size: -; CDR3 DNA: TGTGCCAGCAGTCCCTTAGTTCCCGCCGTTGGGGGCAGAGAAAAACTGTTTTTT; CDR3 protein: CASSPLVPAVGGREKLFF
V gene: TRBV4-1; D gene: -; CDR3 length: 15; J gene: TRBJ1-2; clone size: -; CDR3 DNA: TGCGCCAGCAGCCAAGATACAGGGTATAACTATGGCTACACCTTC; CDR3 protein: CASSQDTGYNYGYTF
V gene: TRBV5-1; D gene: TRBD1; CDR3 length: 18; J gene: TRBJ2-7; clone size: -; CDR3 DNA: TGCGCCAGCAGCTTGGTGATCGGGCGGGACAGGGGTGCGCCCGAGCAGTACTTC; CDR3 protein: CASSLVIGRDRGAPEQYF
V gene: TRBV25-1; D gene: TRBD1; CDR3 length: 15; J gene: TRBJ1-3; clone size: -; CDR3 DNA: TGTGCCACCTCCTCGGCCGGGACAGGGGGAAACACCATATATTTT; CDR3 protein: CATSSAGTGGNTIYF
V gene: TRBV19; D gene: TRBD1; CDR3 length: 13; J gene: TRBJ1-1; clone size: -; CDR3 DNA: TGTGCCAGTAACCGGGGACAGGGGACTGAAGCTTTCTTT; CDR3 protein: CASNRGQGTEAFF
V gene: TRBV6-4; D gene: TRBD1; CDR3 length: 17; J gene: TRBJ2-1; clone size: -; CDR3 DNA: TGTGCCAGCAGCAACCTACCGGGACAGGGAGTAATCAATGAGCAGTTCTTC; CDR3 protein: CASSNLPGQGVINEQFF
V gene: TRBV18; D gene: -; CDR3 length: 15; J gene: TRBJ1-1; clone size: -; CDR3 DNA: TGTGCCAGCTCACCTGGTTGGGGACTTCACACTGAAGCTTTCTTT; CDR3 protein: CASSPGWGLHTEAFF
V gene: TRBV7-2; D gene: TRBD1; CDR3 length: 13; J gene: TRBJ1-2; clone size: -; CDR3 DNA: TGTGCCAGCAGCCTGGACAGGGCCTATGGCTACACCTTC; CDR3 protein: CASSLDRAYGYTF
V gene: TRBV7-2; D gene: -; CDR3 length: 14; J gene: TRBJ2-1; clone size: -; CDR3 DNA: TGTGCCAGCAGCCAGGGGGGTTCCTACAATGAGCAGTTCTTC; CDR3 protein: CASSQGGSYNEQFF
V gene: TRBV14; D gene: -; CDR3 length: 14; J gene: TRBJ1-2; clone size: -; CDR3 DNA: TGTGCCAGCAGCCACGGGACGGCTAACTATGGCTACACCTTC; CDR3 protein: CASSHGTANYGYTF
V gene: TRBV5-1; D gene: -; CDR3 length: 15; J gene: TRBJ2-7; clone size: -; CDR3 DNA: TGCGCCAGCAGCTCGGGACACACATCAACCTACGAGCAGTACTTC; CDR3 protein: CASSSGHTSTYEQYF
V gene: TRBV5-5; D gene: TRBD1; CDR3 length: 16; J gene: TRBJ1-5; clone size: -; CDR3 DNA: TGTGCCAGCAGCTTGGGTACAGGGGCCCTCAATCAGCCCCAGCATTTT; CDR3 protein: CASSLGTGALNQPQHF
V gene: TRBV29-1; D gene: -; CDR3 length: 14; J gene: TRBJ1-3; clone size: -; CDR3 DNA: TGCAGCGCCGACCCCGGGACCTCAGGAAACACCATATATTTT; CDR3 protein: CSADPGTSGNTIYF
V gene: TRBV5-4; D gene: -; CDR3 length: 12; J gene: TRBJ1-1; clone size: -; CDR3 DNA: TGTGCCAGCAGCTTTATGCAGACTGAAGCTTTCTTT; CDR3 protein: CASSFMQTEAFF
V gene: TRBV30; D gene: TRBD2; CDR3 length: 14; J gene: TRBJ2-7; clone size: -; CDR3 DNA: TGTGCCTGGAGGACTAGCGGGGGGACCTACGAGCAGTACTTC; CDR3 protein: CAWRTSGGTYEQYF
V gene: TRBV5-1; D gene: TRBD1; CDR3 length: 13; J gene: TRBJ2-7; clone size: -; CDR3 DNA: TGCGCCAGCAGGGGACAGGGGACCTACGAGCAGTACTTC; CDR3 protein: CASRGQGTYEQYF
V gene: TRBV6-5; D gene: -; CDR3 length: 15; J gene: TRBJ2-7; clone size: -; CDR3 DNA: TGTGCCAGCAGTTACGGGGCCCCAGGATCCTACGAGCAGTACTTC; CDR3 protein: CASSYGAPGSYEQYF
V gene: TRBV6-5; D gene: TRBD1; CDR3 length: 16; J gene: TRBJ2-5; clone size: -; CDR3 DNA: TGTGCCAGCAGTTACTCTCCAGGGGGAGTCCAAGAGACCCAGTACTTC; CDR3 protein: CASSYSPGGVQETQYF
V gene: TRBV5-6; D gene: -; CDR3 length: 15; J gene: TRBJ2-7; clone size: few; CDR3 DNA: TGTGCCAGCAGCCAATTAAAGGGAAGCTCCTACGAGCAGTACTTC; CDR3 protein: CASSQLKGSSYEQYF
V gene: TRBV6-5; D gene: TRBD1; CDR3 length: 14; J gene: TRBJ1-2; clone size: -; CDR3 DNA: TGTGCCTCTCACCGGGAGGGGGCGGTCTATGGCTACACCTTC; CDR3 protein: CASHREGAVYGYTF
V gene: TRBV7-2; D gene: -; CDR3 length: 13; J gene: TRBJ1-1; clone size: -; CDR3 DNA: TGTGCCAGCAGCTTGGGGGTTTCCGCTGAAGCTTTCTTT; CDR3 protein: CASSLGVSAEAFF